This is a list of T cell receptor beta chains from one sample in a study of T cell changes during pregnancy in multiple sclerosis. TCRdb's copy holds only in-frame clones and misses some; the assay was immunoSEQ multiplex PCR. Of 40,000 or so clones listed, 70% to 90% are singletons. The material was CD8+ T cells from peripheral blood mononuclear cells, obtained in the third trimester of pregnancy. The receptors stem from a female donor with multiple sclerosis, enrolled in a pregnancy study. Both conserved end residues are part of each CDR3. Fields, in order: clone size, V gene, J gene, D gene, CDR3 protein, CDR3 DNA. A D gene is named only where the DNA matches it firmly. Some rows mark clone size as missing; the rest say once, few, many or name a class of expanded clone.

few	TRBV7-9	TRBJ2-7	TRBD1	CASSPGDRGYEQYF	TGTGCCAGCAGCCCAGGGGACAGGGGCTACGAGCAGTACTTC
NA	TRBV5-5	TRBJ1-1	NA	CASSLESGIWVEAFF	TGTGCCAGCAGCTTGGAGTCCGGGATCTGGGTTGAAGCTTTCTTT
once	TRBV19	TRBJ1-2	TRBD1	CASGQGSYGYTF	TGTGCCAGTGGACAGGGTAGCTATGGCTACACCTTC
NA	TRBV7-9	TRBJ2-1	TRBD1	CASSSNRGNFRQFF	TGTGCCAGCAGCTCGAACAGGGGGAATTTTAGGCAGTTCTTC
NA	TRBV27	TRBJ2-7	NA	CASSSSYGVLAYEQYF	TGTGCCAGCAGTTCCTCTTACGGGGTGTTGGCCTACGAGCAGTACTTC
few	TRBV27	TRBJ1-6	NA	CASSLYRGRRKDSPLHF	TGTGCCAGCAGTTTATATAGGGGCCGGCGGAAGGATTCACCCCTCCACTTT
NA	TRBV6-6	TRBJ1-2	NA	CASSYIPGQGRNGYIF	TGTGCCAGCAGTTACATCCCGGGCCAGGGAAGGAATGGCTACATCTTC
NA	TRBV2	TRBJ1-4	NA	CASSGAGRREKLFF	TGTGCCAGCAGTGGTGCAGGGAGGCGGGAAAAACTGTTTTTT
NA	TRBV11-2	TRBJ2-1	TRBD1	CASSLKQGAFNEQFF	TGTGCCAGCAGCTTAAAGCAGGGGGCCTTTAATGAGCAGTTCTTC
NA	TRBV9	TRBJ2-7	NA	CASSVEDFSYEQYF	TGTGCCAGCAGCGTAGAGGACTTCTCCTACGAGCAGTACTTC
NA	TRBV11-2	TRBJ1-1	NA	CASSLWMGPNTEAFF	TGTGCCAGCAGCTTATGGATGGGGCCGAACACTGAAGCTTTCTTT
NA	TRBV30	TRBJ1-1	NA	CAWSVLGDTEAFF	TGTGCCTGGAGTGTCTTAGGGGATACTGAAGCTTTCTTT
NA	TRBV29-1	TRBJ2-7	TRBD1	CSVRDRVYEQYF	TGCAGCGTTAGGGACAGGGTCTACGAGCAGTACTTC
NA	TRBV27	TRBJ2-3	NA	CASSFLGLLDTQYF	TGTGCCAGCAGTTTCCTTGGACTTCTCGATACGCAGTATTTT
NA	TRBV6-4	TRBJ1-4	TRBD1	CASSQGQGNEKLFF	TGTGCCAGCAGTCAGGGACAGGGGAATGAAAAACTGTTTTTT
once	TRBV7-9	TRBJ2-3	NA	CASSSNWGETDTQYF	TGTGCCAGCAGCTCGAACTGGGGGGAGACAGATACGCAGTATTTT
NA	TRBV4-3	TRBJ2-7	TRBD2	CASSQHLEGGPDYEQYF	TGCGCCAGCAGCCAACACCTTGAGGGAGGGCCCGACTACGAGCAGTACTTC
NA	TRBV5-5	TRBJ1-1	NA	CASRRQARGITEAFF	TGTGCCAGCAGGAGACAGGCCAGAGGTATCACTGAAGCTTTCTTT
NA	TRBV19	TRBJ1-2	NA	CASMSRWENYGYTF	TGTGCCAGTATGAGTCGGTGGGAGAACTATGGCTACACCTTC
NA	TRBV27	TRBJ2-1	NA	CASSWGLTNEQFF	TGTGCCAGCAGCTGGGGACTTACCAATGAGCAGTTCTTC
NA	TRBV11-2	TRBJ1-5	NA	CASSLGADQPQHF	TGTGCCAGCAGCTTAGGGGCAGATCAGCCCCAGCATTTT